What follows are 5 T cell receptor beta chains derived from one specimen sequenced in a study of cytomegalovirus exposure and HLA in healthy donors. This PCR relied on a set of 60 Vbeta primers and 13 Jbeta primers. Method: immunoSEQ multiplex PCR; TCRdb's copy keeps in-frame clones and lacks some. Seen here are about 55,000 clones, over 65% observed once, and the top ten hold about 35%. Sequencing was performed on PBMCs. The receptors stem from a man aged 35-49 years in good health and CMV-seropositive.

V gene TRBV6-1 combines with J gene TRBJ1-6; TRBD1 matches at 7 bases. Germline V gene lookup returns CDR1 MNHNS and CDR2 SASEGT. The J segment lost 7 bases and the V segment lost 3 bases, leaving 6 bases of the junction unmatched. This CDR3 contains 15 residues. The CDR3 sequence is CASSEGRGWNSPLHF. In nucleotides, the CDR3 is TGTGCCAGCAGTGAGGGCAGGGGGTGGAATTCACCCCTCCACTTT.

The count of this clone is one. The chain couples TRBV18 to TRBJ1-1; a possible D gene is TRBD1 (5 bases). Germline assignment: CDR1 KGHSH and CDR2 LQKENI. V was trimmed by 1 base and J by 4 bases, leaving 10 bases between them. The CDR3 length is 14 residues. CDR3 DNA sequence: TGTGCCAGCTCACCACAGGGGTCGGGCACTGAAGCTTTCTTT. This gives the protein CASSPQGSGTEAFF.

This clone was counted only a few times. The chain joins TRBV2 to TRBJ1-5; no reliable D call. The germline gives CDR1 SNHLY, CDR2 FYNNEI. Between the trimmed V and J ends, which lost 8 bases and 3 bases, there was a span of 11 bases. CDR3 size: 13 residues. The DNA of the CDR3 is TGTGCCAGCGGCGGGCAGAACAATCAGCCCCAGCATTTT. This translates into CASGGQNNQPQHF.

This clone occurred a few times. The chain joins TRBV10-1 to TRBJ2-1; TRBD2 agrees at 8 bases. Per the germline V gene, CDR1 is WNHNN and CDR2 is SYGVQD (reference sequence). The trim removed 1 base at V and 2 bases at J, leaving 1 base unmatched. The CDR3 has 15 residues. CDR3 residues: CASSEFSGAYNEQFF. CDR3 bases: TGCGCCAGCAGTGAGTTTAGCGGGGCCTACAATGAGCAGTTCTTC.

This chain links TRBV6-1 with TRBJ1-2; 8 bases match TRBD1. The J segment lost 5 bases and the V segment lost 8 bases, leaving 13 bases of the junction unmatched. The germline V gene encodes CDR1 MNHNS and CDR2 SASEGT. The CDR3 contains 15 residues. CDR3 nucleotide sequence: TGTGCCAGCGGCCACTCCCAGGGGGCAGGTTATGGCTACACCTTC. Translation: CASGHSQGAGYGYTF.